This is a list of T cell receptor beta chains from one sample in a study of blood T cell repertoires in COVID-19. TCRdb keeps only in-frame clones here, not all; method: immunoSEQ multiplex PCR. The profile shows over 200,000 clones, 82% of them singletons. The sample taken for sequencing was PBMCs or T cells enriched from blood (not recorded which). The origin of the receptors is a man aged 40-55 years who had recovered from COVID-19. Each CDR3 is given with its conserved first and last residue. A D gene is named only where the DNA matches it firmly. Expanded clones get a size class; other rows say once, few or many, or leave the size out.

>TRBJ2-7|-|TRBV6-6|-
TGTGCCAGCAGGGAGGGGTCGGGACCCTACGAGCAGTACTTC
CASREGSGPYEQYF
>TRBJ2-1|TRBD2|TRBV30|few
TGTGCCTGGAGTGTTGGTGGGCGGGGGGGTTTTGAGCAGTTCTTC
CAWSVGGRGGFEQFF
>TRBJ2-1|TRBD2|TRBV7-2|-
TGTGCCAGCAGCAAGGGACTAGCGGGGCAGAATGAGCAGTTCTTC
CASSKGLAGQNEQFF
>TRBJ2-3|-|TRBV7-9|-
TGTGCCAGCAGCTTAGCGGGAGGCCCCCCAGATACGCAGTATTTT
CASSLAGGPPDTQYF
>TRBJ1-2|TRBD1|TRBV28|-
TGTGCCAGCAGTTTACGGGACAGGGGGTCCTTCTTC
CASSLRDRGSFF
>TRBJ1-4|-|TRBV7-8|-
TGTGCCAGCATGAGAGGGAGGACTAATGAAAAACTGTTTTTT
CASMRGRTNEKLFF
>TRBJ1-2|-|TRBV16|-
TGTGCCAGCAGCCAAGGGCTCTATGGCTACACCTTC
CASSQGLYGYTF
>TRBJ1-2|-|TRBV29-1|-
TGCAGCGTTGATAGGGCAGCGGTTGGCTACACCTTC
CSVDRAAVGYTF
>TRBJ1-2|TRBD1|TRBV4-1|-
TGCGCCAGCAGCTCCCGGGACAGCGATGACTATGGCTACACCTTC
CASSSRDSDDYGYTF
>TRBJ2-7|-|TRBV15|-
TGTGCCACCAGCAGGAACAGGGAGGGGTACGAGCAGTACTTC
CATSRNREGYEQYF
>TRBJ2-5|TRBD2|TRBV6-1|-
TGTGCCAGCAGTGGGGGACTAACCCCGGGGTTAGAGACCCAGTACTTC
CASSGGLTPGLETQYF
>TRBJ2-7|TRBD1|TRBV6-5|-
TGTGCCAGCAGTTCCACCTGGACAGGGTCGGTGGGTCTGTACTTC
CASSSTWTGSVGLYF
>TRBJ1-4|-|TRBV27|once
TGTGCCAGCAGTCAAACCGCCAGCGGAGAAAAACTGTTTTTT
CASSQTASGEKLFF
>TRBJ1-2|-|TRBV13|once
TGTGCCAGCAGGAACAGGGAGGGATTGTGGTATGGCTACACCTTC
CASRNREGLWYGYTF
>TRBJ2-1|TRBD2|TRBV5-4|-
TGTGCCAGCAGCGGCATACCTAGCGGGAGAGGGGGGAGCTCCTACAATGAGCAGTTCTTC
CASSGIPSGRGGSSYNEQFF
>TRBJ1-5|-|TRBV2|once
TGTGCCAGCAGTGTAAGCGAAGATCAGCCCCAGCATTTT
CASSVSEDQPQHF